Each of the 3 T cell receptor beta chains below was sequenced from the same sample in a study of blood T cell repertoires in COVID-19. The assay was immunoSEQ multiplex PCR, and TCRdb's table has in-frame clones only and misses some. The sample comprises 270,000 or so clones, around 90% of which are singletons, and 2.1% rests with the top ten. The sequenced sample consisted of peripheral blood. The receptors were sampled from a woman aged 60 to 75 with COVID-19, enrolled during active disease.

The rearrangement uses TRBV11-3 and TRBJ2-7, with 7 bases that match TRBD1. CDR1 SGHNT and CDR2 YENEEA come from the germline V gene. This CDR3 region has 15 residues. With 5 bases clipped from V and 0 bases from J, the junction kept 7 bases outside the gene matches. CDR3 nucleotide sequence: TGTGCCAGCAGCCAAAGACAGGGAGTCTCCTACGAGCAGTACTTC. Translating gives CASSQRQGVSYEQYF.

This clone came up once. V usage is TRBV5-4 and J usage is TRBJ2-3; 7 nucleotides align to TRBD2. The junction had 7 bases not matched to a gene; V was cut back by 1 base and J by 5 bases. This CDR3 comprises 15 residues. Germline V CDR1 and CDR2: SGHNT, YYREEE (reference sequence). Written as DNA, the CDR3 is TGTGCCAGCAGCTTGTCCAGCGGGGCTATAGATACGCAGTATTTT. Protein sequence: CASSLSSGAIDTQYF.

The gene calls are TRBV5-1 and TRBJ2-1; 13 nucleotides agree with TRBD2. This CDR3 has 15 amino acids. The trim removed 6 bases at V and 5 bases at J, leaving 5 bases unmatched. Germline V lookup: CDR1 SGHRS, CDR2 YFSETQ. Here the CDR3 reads CASTPGLAGNNEQFF. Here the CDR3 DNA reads TGCGCCAGCACCCCGGGACTAGCGGGGAACAATGAGCAGTTCTTC.